The 31 T cell receptor beta chains listed next were all sequenced from one sample in a study of blood T cell repertoires in COVID-19. The data were produced by immunoSEQ multiplex PCR, yet TCRdb's version contains in-frame clones alone and is incomplete. The profile shows tens of thousands of clones, more than 80% of them singletons. The sequenced sample consisted of peripheral blood. These receptors all come from a man between 60 and 75 years old with acute or convalescent COVID-19.

The J gene is TRBJ1-5, the V gene TRBV2, with TRBD1 as a possible D gene (6 bases). The V end was cut by 2 bases, the J end by 5 bases, with 10 bases between. The CDR3 extends over 14 amino acids. Germline-derived CDR1 and CDR2 are SNHLY and FYNNEI. The CDR3 nucleotides are TGTGCCAGCAGTGAATGGACAGCACATCAGCCCCAGCATTTT. Protein sequence: CASSEWTAHQPQHF.

The chain has TRBV2 and TRBJ2-5, with 7 bases that match TRBD1. CDR3 length equals 14 residues. Germline-derived CDR1 and CDR2 are SNHLY and FYNNEI. After removal of 1 base from V and 4 bases from J, the junction contained 3 bases not matched to a gene. CDR3 region: CASSEGTGLETQYF. CDR3 sequence (DNA): TGTGCCAGCAGTGAAGGGACAGGCCTAGAGACCCAGTACTTC.

This clone was recorded only once. V gene TRBV10-3 combines with J gene TRBJ2-7; 7 bases match TRBD1. The CDR3 runs to 15 residues. The J segment lost 0 bases and the V segment lost 3 bases, leaving 5 bases of the junction unmatched. From germline, CDR1 is ENHRY and CDR2 SYGVKD. The CDR3 is CAISEDRATSYEQYF. CDR3 sequence (DNA): TGTGCCATCAGTGAAGACAGGGCCACCTCCTACGAGCAGTACTTC.

This clone was recorded a few times. The chain combines TRBV5-4 with TRBJ1-2; D might be TRBD1 (6 bases). Deletions cut 3 bases from V and 5 bases from J, with 17 bases between. This CDR3 has 15 residues. Germline V gives CDR1 SGHNT, CDR2 YYREEE (reference sequence). DNA of the CDR3: TGTGCCAGCAGCTCGACCGACAGGTCCTTATATGGCTACACCTTC. Amino acids: CASSSTDRSLYGYTF.

The rearrangement links TRBV4-2 to TRBJ2-7; 11 bases match TRBD2. Germline V gives CDR1 LGHNA, CDR2 YNFKEQ. This CDR3 is 17 amino acids long. The trim removed 4 bases at V and 3 bases at J, leaving 11 bases unmatched. The CDR3 coding sequence is TGTGCCAGCAGCCCTGGGGGCACTAGCGGGGGATACTACGAGCAGTACTTC. Protein product: CASSPGGTSGGYYEQYF.

The J gene is TRBJ1-1, the V gene TRBV6-5; 9 bases match TRBD1. Unmatched junction bases numbered 9, after V lost 6 bases and J lost 4 bases. The CDR3 covers 15 residues. The germline CDR1 and CDR2 sequences are MNHEY and SVGAGI. The CDR3 coding sequence is TGTGCCAGCAGGAGGACAGGGGTTCGTTCCACTGAAGCTTTCTTT. This sequence encodes CASRRTGVRSTEAFF.

J is TRBJ2-5 and V is TRBV5-4; TRBD2 matches 12 bases. Germline lookup yields CDR1 SGHNT and CDR2 YYREEE (reference sequence). CDR3 length: 16 residues. V lost 4 bases and J lost 4; bases outside the gene matches: 8. The CDR3 here is CASSPPPSGGGETQYF. The DNA of the CDR3 is TGTGCCAGCAGCCCCCCGCCTAGCGGGGGGGGAGAGACCCAGTACTTC.

The chain employs TRBV5-4 and TRBJ2-6; D is unclear. Germline V lookup: CDR1 SGHNT, CDR2 YYREEE (reference sequence). Trimming stripped 2 bases from V and 6 bases from J, with 12 bases between. The CDR3 totals 15 residues. The CDR3: CASSLPPKQANVLTF. The DNA of the CDR3 is TGTGCCAGCAGCTTACCCCCAAAGCAGGCCAACGTCCTGACTTTC.

The chain links TRBV29-1 to TRBJ1-4, with 7 bases that match TRBD1. Per the germline V gene, CDR1 is SQVTM and CDR2 is ANQGSEA. V lost 5 bases to trimming and J lost 3 bases; unmatched junction nucleotides: 9. The CDR3 is made up of 15 amino acids. This chain's CDR3 is CSVLEVGTANEKLFF. The CDR3 coding sequence is TGCAGCGTTCTCGAGGTGGGGACAGCTAATGAAAAACTGTTTTTT.

The count of this clone is one. The V call is TRBV5-1, the J call TRBJ2-1, with 9 bases lining up with TRBD1. With V trimmed by 4 bases and J by 5 bases, 4 bases remained unmatched. The length of the CDR3 is 14 residues. Germline CDR1 is SGHRS and CDR2 is YFSETQ. DNA for the CDR3: TGCGCCAGCAGCAAGCGACAGGGGGACAATGAGCAGTTCTTC. Translated, it gives CASSKRQGDNEQFF.

This clone was detected only a few times. The chain combines TRBV9 with TRBJ1-3; D remains ambiguous. Deletions cut 4 bases from V and 2 bases from J, with 13 bases between. Germline V gene data show CDR1 as SGDLS and CDR2 as YYNGEE. The CDR3 has 15 amino acids. CDR3 sequence reads: CASSPLGLAGNTIYF. CDR3 in DNA: TGTGCCAGCAGCCCCTTAGGACTCGCTGGAAACACCATATATTTT. Supplemented by reference TRBV9 and TRBJ1-3, the full variable domain reads DSGVTQTPKHLITATGQRVTLRCSPRSGDLSVYWYQQSLDQGLQFLIQYYNGEERAKGNILERFSAQQFPDLHSELNLSSLELGDSALYFCASSPLGLAGNTIYFGEGSWLTVV.

This clone was detected only once. V usage is TRBV2 and J usage is TRBJ2-1; D unclear. This CDR3 has 11 residues. Germline CDR1 reads SNHLY; CDR2 reads FYNNEI. Trimming took 5 bases from V and 6 from J, leaving 5 bases between them. CDR3 bases: TGTGCCAGCAGTATATTCAATGAGCAGTTCTTC. This sequence encodes CASSIFNEQFF.

This chain uses TRBV9 with TRBJ2-1, with 11 bases that match TRBD2. V lost 0 bases to trimming and J lost 7 bases; unmatched junction nucleotides: 6. Germline V gene data show CDR1 as SGDLS and CDR2 as YYNGEE. CDR3 length: 16 residues. The CDR3: CASSVVGTSGTNEQFF. The DNA for the CDR3 is TGTGCCAGCAGCGTAGTGGGGACTAGCGGTACAAATGAGCAGTTCTTC.

This chain joins TRBV5-1 and TRBJ1-4; D is possibly TRBD1 (6 bases). V was cut by 0 bases and J by 0 bases, with 12 bases left in between. CDR1 is SGHRS, CDR2 YFSETQ, per germline. This CDR3 spans 17 amino acids. CDR3 sequence reads: CASSLAGGPATNEKLFF. The CDR3, as DNA: TGCGCCAGCAGCTTGGCCGGGGGGCCGGCAACTAATGAAAAACTGTTTTTT.

The V call is TRBV10-1, the J call TRBJ1-1, with D perhaps matching TRBD1 (6 bases). Trimming shortened V by 4 bases and J by 5 bases, and 14 bases separated the two germline ends. Per germline, CDR1 WNHNN and CDR2 SYGVQD (reference sequence). CDR3 length: 14 amino acids. CDR3 sequence (DNA): TGCGCCAGCAGTGGGACACAGGGAGAAACTGAAGCTTTCTTT. Its translation: CASSGTQGETEAFF.

This clone has more than one count but fewer than ten. The chain employs TRBV6-7 and TRBJ1-5; D is unclear. TRBV6-7 is annotated as an ORF whose role is uncertain. Trimming left V 7 bases short and J 8 bases short, with 18 bases between. CDR3 length: 14 amino acids. CDR3 sequence (DNA): TGTGCCAGCATGGAGGGCCCCTGTCATGAGCCCCAGCATTTT. As protein: CASMEGPCHEPQHF.

The genes are TRBV7-9 and TRBJ2-1; TRBD1 aligns across 10 bases. Germline V CDR1 and CDR2: SEHNR, FQNEAQ (reference sequence). This CDR3 spans 17 amino acids. V trimming: 5 bases; J trimming: 0 bases; junction bases outside the gene matches: 7. Written as DNA, the CDR3 is TGTGCCAGCAGCCGAGGAGGGACAGGGGCCTCCTACAATGAGCAGTTCTTC. Its protein product is CASSRGGTGASYNEQFF.

This rearrangement joins TRBV5-1 to TRBJ1-3; maybe TRBD1 (6 bases). Germline values: CDR1 SGHRS, CDR2 YFSETQ. The V end lost 5 bases, the J end lost 4 bases, and 16 bases lay between the germline ends. The CDR3 is 15 amino acids. The CDR3 sequence is CASRFSGGDGNTIYF. CDR3 DNA: TGCGCCAGCAGATTCTCGGGGGGCGACGGAAACACCATATATTTT.

This clone appeared a single time. The chain employs TRBV25-1 and TRBJ2-1; 10 bases fit TRBD2. Losses at the gene ends were 3 bases for V and 1 base for J; bases not matched to a gene: 9. The CDR3 loop spans 18 amino acids. Per the germline V gene, CDR1 is MGHDK and CDR2 is SYGVNS. CDR3 loop: CASSDWTSGEPSYNEQFF. CDR3 DNA: TGTGCCAGCAGTGATTGGACTAGCGGAGAACCATCCTACAATGAGCAGTTCTTC.

The chain recombines TRBV28 with TRBJ2-7; perhaps TRBD2 as D (6 bases). CDR1 and CDR2 (germline): MDHEN, SYDVKM. The V end was cut by 3 bases, the J end by 7 bases, with 16 bases between. The CDR3 is 14 amino acids. CDR3 residues: CASSFRDGGREQYF. The CDR3 region has the DNA TGTGCCAGCAGTTTCCGGGACGGGGGTCGTGAGCAGTACTTC.

This clone has more than one count but fewer than ten. This sequence joins TRBV5-1 and TRBJ1-1, with 8 bases matching TRBD1. The CDR3 totals 12 residues. Germline trimming cut 4 bases from V and 4 bases from J; bases unmatched to any gene: 0. Germline V gene sequence: CDR1 SGHRS, CDR2 YFSETQ. This CDR3 reads CASSTGGTEAFF. The DNA of the CDR3 is TGCGCCAGCAGCACAGGGGGCACTGAAGCTTTCTTT.

This chain connects TRBV4-1 to TRBJ2-7; D gene ambiguous. The CDR3 has 11 residues. CDR1 and CDR2 (germline): MGHRA, YSYEKL. With 2 bases removed from V and 6 bases from J, the gap between germline ends came to 5 bases. This CDR3 is CASSQPGEQYF. The CDR3 region has the DNA TGCGCCAGCAGCCAACCGGGCGAGCAGTACTTC.

There are a few counts of this clone. This chain uses TRBV14 with TRBJ2-7; 13 bases match TRBD2. CDR3 length: 18 amino acids. Germline V gene sequence: CDR1 SGHDN, CDR2 FVKESK. The V and J ends lost 4 bases and 2 bases, in that order; junction bases with no gene match: 11. The CDR3 here is CASSPYSKTSGRTYEQYF. Here the CDR3 DNA reads TGTGCCAGCAGCCCATACAGTAAGACTAGCGGGAGGACCTACGAGCAGTACTTC. Full variable domain (remainder filled in from reference TRBV14 and TRBJ2-7): EAGVTQFPSHSVIEKGQTVTLRCDPISGHDNLYWYRRVMGKEIKFLLHFVKESKQDESGMPNNRFLAERTGGTYSTLKVQPAELEDSGVYFCASSPYSKTSGRTYEQYFGPGTRLTVT.

The chain is built from TRBV11-3 and TRBJ2-5, with D uncertain. CDR3 length equals 14 residues. Germline lookup yields CDR1 SGHNT and CDR2 YENEEA. The V end was cut by 1 base, the J end by 2 bases, with 8 bases between. Here the CDR3 reads CASSLGFRQETQYF. The CDR3, as DNA: TGTGCCAGCAGCTTAGGGTTCCGGCAAGAGACCCAGTACTTC.

The gene calls are TRBV27 and TRBJ2-6; tentatively, D is TRBD1 (5 bases). The V end lost 5 bases, the J end lost 12 bases, and 14 bases lay between the germline ends. Germline lookup yields CDR1 MNHEY and CDR2 SMNVEV (reference sequence). The CDR3 runs 13 residues. The DNA for the CDR3 is TGTGCCAGCAGTCTCTCTCAGGGCCTCGTCCTGACTTTC. This gives the protein CASSLSQGLVLTF. The full variable domain, completed using reference TRBV27 and TRBJ2-6, is EAQVTQNPRYLITVTGKKLTVTCSQNMNHEYMSWYRQDPGLGLRQIYYSMNVEVTDKGDVPEGYKVSRKEKRNFPLILESPSPNQTSLYFCASSLSQGLVLTFGAGSRLTVL.

The rearrangement links TRBV5-1 to TRBJ2-3; D is perhaps TRBD2 (5 bases). Trimming removed 4 bases from V and 0 bases from J, with 15 bases in between. The CDR3 runs 16 residues. Germline V CDR1 and CDR2: SGHRS, YFSETQ. The CDR3 coding sequence is TGCGCCAGCAGCCAGACCCCGGGATCGAGCACAGATACGCAGTATTTT. It yields the protein CASSQTPGSSTDTQYF.

The gene calls are TRBV5-1 and TRBJ2-1; 11 nucleotides align to TRBD1. The germline gives CDR1 SGHRS, CDR2 YFSETQ. V lost 4 bases to trimming and J lost 5 bases; unmatched junction nucleotides: 8. CDR3 length: 16 amino acids. In nucleotides, the CDR3 is TGCGCCAGCAGCAACCCCGGGACAGGGGGGCACAATGAGCAGTTCTTC. Translated, it gives CASSNPGTGGHNEQFF.

The chain links TRBV6-2 or TRBV6-3 to TRBJ2-5; 9 positions match TRBD2. CDR3 length: 15 amino acids. V lost 2 bases to trimming and J lost 4 bases; unmatched junction nucleotides: 5. Germline V gives CDR1 MNHEY, CDR2 SVGEGT. The CDR3 bases are TGTGCCAGCAGTTACCGGCTAGCGGGACGAGAGACCCAGTACTTC. This gives the protein CASSYRLAGRETQYF.

This clone appeared a single time. The chain employs TRBV28 and TRBJ1-3; D uncertain. CDR1 is MDHEN and CDR2 is SYDVKM in the germline V gene. V lost 2 bases, J lost 4 bases, and 9 bases lay in between. The CDR3 totals 14 residues. The CDR3 loop reads CASSLPPGGNTIYF. The CDR3 region has the DNA TGTGCCAGCAGTTTACCCCCGGGGGGAAACACCATATATTTT.

The CDR3 protein is CASSPAGRYGYTF. As DNA, the CDR3 is TGTGCCAGCAGCCCTGCGGGGCGGTATGGCTACACCTTC. The chain links TRBV5-8 to TRBJ1-2; D may be TRBD1 (5 bases). V lost 4 bases to trimming and J lost 5 bases, with 12 bases between them. Germline CDR1 reads SGHTS; CDR2 reads YDEGEE. The CDR3 length is 13 residues.

The chain is built from TRBV28 and TRBJ2-7, with 8 nucleotides matching TRBD1. Per germline, CDR1 MDHEN and CDR2 SYDVKM. CDR3 length: 13 amino acids. V gave up 10 bases and J gave up 4 bases; unmatched junction bases: 9. The CDR3 region is CATTRQGRYEQYF. The CDR3 DNA reads as TGTGCCACAACTCGACAGGGGCGGTACGAGCAGTACTTC.